This T cell receptor beta chain was found in a study of cytotoxic CD8 clonotypes in ibrutinib-treated CLL (dated by TCRdb to the early 2020s). Regarding the research as a whole: The cohort included more than 14 treatment-naive and approximately twelve relapsed/refractory patients; under 18 were IGHV unmutated. An average of roughly 270,000 productive templates and 94,082 productive rearrangements was obtained per sample. Longitudinal samples were obtainable from about 30% of the roughly 86 participants in the trial. Partial responses were observed in roughly 24 patients and complete responses in 2; after a median follow-up of 68 months, remission was maintained in 15 or so patients and progression was observed in some twelve. Cryopreserved peripheral blood mononuclear cells were collected at three points: before therapy, at response, and at either sustained remission or disease progression. Every sample from remission and from progressive disease was obtained while the patients were still on ibrutinib. Response samples were obtained after a median of roughly 13 months of treatment, with a range of about 6 to 36 months.

The CDR3 sequence holds 13 residues, the cysteine and phenylalanine included. Only CDR3 DNA remains: 39 bases, in frame from the first base. Taken from the germline V gene (reference sequence), the CDR1 and CDR2 loops are SGHNT and YYREEE. Trimming takes 3 bases from V and 6 bases from J, and the germline ends sit 13 bases apart. The sample's time point label, in plain terms: progressive disease on ibrutinib. For TCR beta library preparation, 1.5 to 2.5 micrograms of genomic DNA were extracted from the cryopreserved PBMCs. Longitudinal blood samples from CLL patients on ibrutinib monotherapy were analyzed using high-throughput TCR beta sequencing. The patients took part in an open-label, single-center phase 2 trial of ibrutinib monotherapy. A MiSeq instrument was used for deep resolution sequencing, which targeted depths ranging from 1 in 1 million up to 1 in 200,000 T cells, with coverage averaging 10x for each clonotype. The immunoSEQ hsTCRB Kit was used to generate the TCR beta libraries. In the source study's methods: Data were analyzed with ImmunoSEQ Data Assistant and ImmunoSEQ Analyzer, with V, D and J genes assigned per IMGT definitions. Clonality, with values ranging from 0 to 1, was calculated as one minus the normalized Shannon entropy of productive rearrangement frequencies. Public clonotype analysis was restricted to overrepresented clonotypes comprising at least 0.05% of each patient's repertoire. Some 12 age-matched healthy donor repertoires from immuneACCESS served as clonality controls. TCRdb retrieved this table from immuneACCESS and kept in-frame rearrangements only. Not all clones are present; in checked studies, unresolved V genes account for under half, and no reason is known for the remainder. V, J and clone size derive from that table, while D and trimming were established from the DNA sequence. The sample table lists around 77,000 clones, 70% to 90% of them with a count of one. The ten most abundant clones make up roughly 7.7% of the sample.

The research as a whole found: Baseline clonality was found to be higher than that of age-matched healthy donors and was strongly correlated with circulating CD8+ T-cell counts. An increase in clonality was observed at ibrutinib response, with clonality remaining stable during sustained remission and falling back toward baseline at progression. Sustained-remission and progressing patients did not have matched sampling times, and lymph node repertoires were not examined. Public clonotypes were found to be uncommon and were observed to contract or remain stable during treatment; the increase in clonality was shown to reflect expansion of private clonotypes at ibrutinib response.

Regarding this clone: This clone's antigen is unknown. The input lacks base qualities; no much larger clone sits a single base away.

The sequences come from PBMCs, collected at disease progression, from a patient treated with ibrutinib. The V gene is TRBV5-4 and the J gene is TRBJ2-7; a weak D assignment points to TRBD1 (6 bases agree). The sequence derives from a human donor with chronic lymphocytic leukemia. The CDR3 loop reads CASSSQDRGEQYF. The nucleotide sequence is given as TGTGCCAGCAGCTCCCAGGACAGAGGCGAGCAGTACTTC.